These T cell receptor beta chains were read from a single sample in a study of OX40 agonist ivuxolimab in advanced cancers. Only in-frame clones appear in the TCRdb table, and some are missing; sequencing was by immunoSEQ multiplex PCR. The data contain over 60,000 clones, roughly 84% of them singletons. Source: CD4+ or CD8+ T cells sorted from blood, taken in a trial of the OX40 agonist ivuxolimab. Source of these receptors: an adult with an advanced solid tumor such as melanoma, head and neck, liver or kidney cancer. Both conserved end residues are part of each CDR3. The D gene is left open where the match is weak. Clone size is shown for a subset of rows, as once, few, many or a class of expanded clone.

D gene	clone size	V gene	J gene	CDR3 protein	CDR3 DNA
TRBD1	NA	TRBV28	TRBJ2-5	CASSLNRGWDQYF	TGTGCCAGCAGTTTAAACAGGGGGTGGGACCAGTACTTC
TRBD2	NA	TRBV19	TRBJ2-7	CASSVSGAVYEQYF	TGTGCCAGTAGTGTCAGCGGGGCAGTCTACGAGCAGTACTTC
NA	NA	TRBV4-3	TRBJ1-6	CASSQERSHNSPLHF	TGCGCCAGCAGCCAAGAGCGGAGTCATAATTCACCCCTCCACTTT
NA	NA	TRBV11-3	TRBJ2-1	CASSLGGDNEQFF	TGTGCCAGCAGCTTAGGGGGGGACAATGAGCAGTTCTTC
NA	NA	TRBV7-8	TRBJ1-1	CASSLLGGDTEAFF	TGTGCCAGCAGCTTATTGGGGGGGGACACTGAAGCTTTCTTT
TRBD1	NA	TRBV4-3	TRBJ2-5	CASSVTGTGIGETQYF	TGCGCCAGCAGCGTTACCGGGACAGGGATTGGGGAGACCCAGTACTTC
NA	NA	TRBV15	TRBJ1-3	CATSSLNLGLSGNTIYF	TGTGCCACCAGCTCCCTTAATCTGGGACTCTCTGGAAACACCATATATTTT
NA	NA	TRBV28	TRBJ1-1	CASSHVTEAFF	TGTGCCAGCAGTCATGTCACTGAAGCTTTCTTT
NA	NA	TRBV28	TRBJ2-3	CASSDMIGNSTDTQYF	TGTGCCAGCAGTGACATGATAGGCAATAGCACAGATACGCAGTATTTT
NA	NA	TRBV19	TRBJ2-2	CASSGKGRWTGELFF	TGTGCCAGTAGTGGGAAGGGGAGGTGGACCGGGGAGCTGTTTTTT
NA	few	TRBV28	TRBJ1-5	CATKGLGGNQPQHF	TGTGCCACCAAGGGACTTGGGGGCAATCAGCCCCAGCATTTT
NA	NA	TRBV19	TRBJ2-3	CASSNLRGADTQYF	TGTGCCAGTAGTAACCTGAGGGGAGCAGATACGCAGTATTTT
NA	NA	TRBV21-1	TRBJ1-5	CASSAWTERANQPQHF	TGTGCCAGCAGCGCCTGGACAGAGCGCGCCAATCAGCCCCAGCATTTT
NA	once	TRBV30	TRBJ2-1	CAWSVGPLLYNEQFF	TGTGCCTGGAGTGTTGGGCCTCTGCTCTACAATGAGCAGTTCTTC
TRBD2	NA	TRBV5-1	TRBJ2-7	CASSLTLLAGASYEQYF	TGCGCCAGCAGCTTGACATTACTAGCGGGAGCCTCCTACGAGCAGTACTTC
TRBD1	NA	TRBV28	TRBJ2-5	CASRSDRGAQETQYF	TGTGCCAGCAGATCGGACAGGGGAGCTCAAGAGACCCAGTACTTC
TRBD1	few	TRBV5-1	TRBJ1-2	CASSFSGGSSYGYTF	TGCGCCAGCAGCTTCTCAGGGGGCTCCTCCTATGGCTACACCTTC
NA	NA	TRBV6-6	TRBJ2-5	CASSYLGQMTETQYF	TGTGCCAGCAGTTACTTGGGACAAATGACGGAGACCCAGTACTTC
NA	once	TRBV10-3	TRBJ2-7	CAISVDSRYEQYF	TGTGCCATCAGTGTGGACAGCCGCTACGAGCAGTACTTC
NA	NA	TRBV7-2	TRBJ2-7	CASSFAGTEQYF	TGTGCCAGCAGCTTCGCAGGAACCGAGCAGTACTTC
NA	NA	TRBV6-5	TRBJ2-5	CASSLAPGHVAETQYF	TGTGCCAGCAGTTTGGCCCCGGGACACGTGGCAGAGACCCAGTACTTC
NA	NA	TRBV5-4	TRBJ2-5	CASSTVQETQYF	TGTGCCAGCAGCACGGTACAAGAGACCCAGTACTTC
TRBD1	NA	TRBV7-6	TRBJ2-7	CASSLGPTGTGPYEQYF	TGTGCCAGCAGCTTAGGGCCAACCGGGACAGGACCATACGAGCAGTACTTC
NA	NA	TRBV7-9	TRBJ1-6	CASSLSGKNSPLHF	TGTGCCAGCAGCTTATCAGGGAAGAATTCACCCCTCCACTTT
NA	NA	TRBV7-8	TRBJ1-6	CASSPNRVDDSPLHF	TGTGCCAGCAGCCCTAACAGGGTGGACGATTCACCCCTCCACTTT
NA	few	TRBV5-1	TRBJ2-5	CASSLNQKETQYF	TGCGCCAGCAGCTTGAATCAGAAAGAGACCCAGTACTTC
NA	once	TRBV5-1	TRBJ2-1	CASSLGSYNEQFF	TGCGCCAGCAGCTTGGGGTCCTACAATGAGCAGTTCTTC
TRBD1	once	TRBV4-2	TRBJ2-2	CASSPRDRGRTGELFF	TGTGCCAGCAGCCCCCGGGACAGGGGGCGCACCGGGGAGCTGTTTTTT
TRBD1	NA	TRBV28	TRBJ2-7	CASRPGQGPYEQYF	TGTGCCAGCAGACCGGGACAGGGGCCCTACGAGCAGTACTTC
NA	NA	TRBV19	TRBJ2-7	CASSISPGRPSYEQYF	TGTGCCAGTAGTATATCTCCGGGACGGCCCTCCTACGAGCAGTACTTC
NA	NA	TRBV12-5	TRBJ2-7	CASGFRGTYEQYF	TGTGCTAGTGGTTTCAGGGGTACCTACGAGCAGTACTTC
NA	NA	TRBV7-2	TRBJ2-6	CASSYNTRLGAGANVLTF	TGTGCCAGCAGCTATAATACCAGGTTGGGTGCTGGGGCCAACGTCCTGACTTTC
TRBD1	NA	TRBV29-1	TRBJ1-1	CSVTRPGGTEAFF	TGCAGCGTCACGAGGCCAGGGGGCACTGAAGCTTTCTTT
TRBD2	NA	TRBV11-3	TRBJ2-1	CASSLAGGVGEQFF	TGTGCCAGCAGCTTAGCGGGAGGGGTAGGTGAGCAGTTCTTC
NA	NA	TRBV6-5	TRBJ1-5	CASSPQGFNQPQHF	TGTGCCAGCAGTCCTCAGGGATTTAATCAGCCCCAGCATTTT
NA	NA	TRBV7-3	TRBJ2-1	CASSPNYNEQFF	TGTGCCAGCAGCCCTAATTACAATGAGCAGTTCTTC
NA	NA	TRBV7-2	TRBJ2-3	CASTGRSTDTQYF	TGTGCCAGCACCGGACGGAGCACAGATACGCAGTATTTT
TRBD1	NA	TRBV14	TRBJ2-7	CASSQPGQGLISYEQYF	TGTGCCAGCAGCCAGCCGGGACAGGGGCTTATCTCCTACGAGCAGTACTTC
TRBD2	NA	TRBV5-1	TRBJ2-3	CASSRWGREGFADTQYF	TGCGCCAGCAGCCGATGGGGGCGGGAGGGATTCGCAGATACGCAGTATTTT